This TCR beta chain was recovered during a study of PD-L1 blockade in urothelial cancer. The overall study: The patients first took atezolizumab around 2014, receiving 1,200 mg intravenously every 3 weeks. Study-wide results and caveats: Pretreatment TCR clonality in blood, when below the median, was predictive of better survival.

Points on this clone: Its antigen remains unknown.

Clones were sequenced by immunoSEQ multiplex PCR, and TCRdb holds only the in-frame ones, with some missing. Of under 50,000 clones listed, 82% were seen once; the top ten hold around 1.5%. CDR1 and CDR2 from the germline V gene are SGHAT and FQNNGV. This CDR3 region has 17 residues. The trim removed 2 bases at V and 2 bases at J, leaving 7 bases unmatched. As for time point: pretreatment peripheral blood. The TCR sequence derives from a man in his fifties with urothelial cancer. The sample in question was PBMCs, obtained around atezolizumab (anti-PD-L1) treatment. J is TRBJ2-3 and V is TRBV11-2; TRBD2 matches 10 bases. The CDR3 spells CASSLLLAGASTDTQYF. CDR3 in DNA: TGTGCCAGCAGCTTATTGCTAGCGGGGGCCTCCACAGATACGCAGTATTTT.